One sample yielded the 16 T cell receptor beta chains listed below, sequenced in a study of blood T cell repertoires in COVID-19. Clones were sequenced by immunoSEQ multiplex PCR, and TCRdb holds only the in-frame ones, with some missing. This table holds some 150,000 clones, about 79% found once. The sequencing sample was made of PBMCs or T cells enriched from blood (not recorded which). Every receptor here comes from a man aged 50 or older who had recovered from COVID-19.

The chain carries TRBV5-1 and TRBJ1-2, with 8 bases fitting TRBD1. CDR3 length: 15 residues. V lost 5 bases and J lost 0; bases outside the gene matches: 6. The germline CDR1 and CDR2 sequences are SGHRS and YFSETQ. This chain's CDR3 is CASRPPGQANYGYTF. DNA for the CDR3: TGCGCCAGCAGACCTCCGGGACAGGCTAACTATGGCTACACCTTC.

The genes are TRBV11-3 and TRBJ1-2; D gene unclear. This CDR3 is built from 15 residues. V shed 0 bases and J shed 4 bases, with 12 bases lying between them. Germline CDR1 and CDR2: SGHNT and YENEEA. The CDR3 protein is CASSLDRGRSYGYTF. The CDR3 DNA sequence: TGTGCCAGCAGCTTAGATCGGGGTCGGAGCTATGGCTACACCTTC.

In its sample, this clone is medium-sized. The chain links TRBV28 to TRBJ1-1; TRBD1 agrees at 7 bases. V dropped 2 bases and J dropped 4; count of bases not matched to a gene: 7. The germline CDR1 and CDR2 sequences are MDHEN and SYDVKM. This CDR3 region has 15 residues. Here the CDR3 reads CASSLRETGSTEAFF. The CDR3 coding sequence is TGTGCCAGCAGTTTAAGGGAGACAGGGAGCACTGAAGCTTTCTTT.

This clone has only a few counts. CDR3 DNA: TGTGCCAGCAGCCAAGCTACCGGTCCGTTTTACGAGCAGTACTTC. Protein: CASSQATGPFYEQYF. The chain couples TRBV14 to TRBJ2-7, with D hard to call. Trimming cost V 1 base and J 4 bases, with 14 bases left between them. Germline V lookup: CDR1 SGHDN, CDR2 FVKESK. The CDR3 sequence is 15 residues long.

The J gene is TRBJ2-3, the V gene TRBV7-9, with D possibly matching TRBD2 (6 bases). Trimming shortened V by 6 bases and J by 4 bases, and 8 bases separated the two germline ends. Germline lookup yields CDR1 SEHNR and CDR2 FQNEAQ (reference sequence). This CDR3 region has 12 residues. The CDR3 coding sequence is TGTGCCAGCAGAAGGGAGGCAGATACGCAGTATTTT. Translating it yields CASRREADTQYF.

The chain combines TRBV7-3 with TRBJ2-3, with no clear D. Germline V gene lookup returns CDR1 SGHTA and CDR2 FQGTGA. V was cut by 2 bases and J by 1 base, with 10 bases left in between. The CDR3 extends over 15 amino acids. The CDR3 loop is CASSLELVGTDTQYF. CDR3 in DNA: TGTGCCAGCAGCTTAGAGCTAGTAGGCACAGATACGCAGTATTTT.

CDR3: CASSLGQGSTEAFF. CDR3 nucleotides: TGCGCCAGCAGCCTTGGACAGGGGAGCACTGAAGCTTTCTTT. The V gene is TRBV5-1, the J gene TRBJ1-1; TRBD1 aligns across 9 bases. Looked up from germline, CDR1 is SGHRS and CDR2 is YFSETQ. The CDR3 is 14 residues long. V lost 4 bases and J lost 4; bases outside the gene matches: 5.

The CDR3 DNA follows: TGTGCCAGTAGTCCGGGGACAGGGCCAGGAGGGTATGGCTACACCTTC. Translated: CASSPGTGPGGYGYTF. The rearrangement uses TRBV19 and TRBJ1-2; 9 nucleotides align to TRBD1. The CDR3 has 16 residues. Germline CDR1 and CDR2: LNHDA and SQIVND (reference sequence). V was clipped by 5 bases and J by 5 bases; unmatched bases: 12.

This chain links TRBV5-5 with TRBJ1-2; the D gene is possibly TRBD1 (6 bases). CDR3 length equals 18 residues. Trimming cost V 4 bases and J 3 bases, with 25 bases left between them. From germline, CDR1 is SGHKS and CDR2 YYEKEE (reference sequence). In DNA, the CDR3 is TGTGCCAGCAGCCTTGGATGGGGGCGCGGTATCGGAGACTATGGCTACACCTTC. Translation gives CASSLGWGRGIGDYGYTF. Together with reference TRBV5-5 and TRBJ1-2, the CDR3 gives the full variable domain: DAGVTQSPTHLIKTRGQQVTLRCSPISGHKSVSWYQQVLGQGPQFIFQYYEKEERGRGNFPDRFSARQFPNYSSELNVNALLLGDSALYLCASSLGWGRGIGDYGYTFGSGTRLTVV.

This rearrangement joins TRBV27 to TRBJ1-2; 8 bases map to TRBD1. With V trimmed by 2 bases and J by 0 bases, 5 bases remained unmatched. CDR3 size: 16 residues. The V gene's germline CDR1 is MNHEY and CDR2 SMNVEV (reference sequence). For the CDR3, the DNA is TGTGCCAGCAGTTTACGGACAGGGCCAACTAACTATGGCTACACCTTC. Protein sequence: CASSLRTGPTNYGYTF.

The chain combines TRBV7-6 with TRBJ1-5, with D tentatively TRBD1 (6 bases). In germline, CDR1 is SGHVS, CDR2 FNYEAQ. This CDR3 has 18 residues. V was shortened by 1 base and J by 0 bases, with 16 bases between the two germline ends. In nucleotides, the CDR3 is TGTGCCAGCAGCTTAGAAGGGGGGGCTTTTTATAGCAATCAGCCCCAGCATTTT. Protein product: CASSLEGGAFYSNQPQHF.

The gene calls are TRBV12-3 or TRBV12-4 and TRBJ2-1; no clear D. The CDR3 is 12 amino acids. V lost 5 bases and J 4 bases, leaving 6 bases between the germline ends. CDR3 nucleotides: TGTGCCAGCAGTGACGGGTACAATGAGCAGTTCTTC. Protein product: CASSDGYNEQFF.

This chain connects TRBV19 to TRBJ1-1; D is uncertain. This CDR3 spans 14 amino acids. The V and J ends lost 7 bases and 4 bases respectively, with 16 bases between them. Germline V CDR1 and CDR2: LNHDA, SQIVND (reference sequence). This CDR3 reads CASNPDREGTEAFF. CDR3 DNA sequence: TGTGCCAGTAATCCGGATAGGGAGGGCACTGAAGCTTTCTTT.

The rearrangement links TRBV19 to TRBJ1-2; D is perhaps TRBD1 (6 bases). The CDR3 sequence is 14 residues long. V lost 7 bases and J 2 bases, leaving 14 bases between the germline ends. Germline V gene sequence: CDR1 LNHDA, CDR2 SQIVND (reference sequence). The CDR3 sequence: CASTPTGANYGYTF. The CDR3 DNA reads TGTGCCAGTACTCCGACAGGAGCCAACTATGGCTACACCTTC.

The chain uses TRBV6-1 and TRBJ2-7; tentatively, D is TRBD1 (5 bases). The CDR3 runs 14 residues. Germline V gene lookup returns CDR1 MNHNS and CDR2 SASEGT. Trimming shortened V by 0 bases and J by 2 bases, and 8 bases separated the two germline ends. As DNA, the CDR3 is TGTGCCAGCAGTGAAGCAGGGGCAACCTACGAGCAGTACTTC. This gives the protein CASSEAGATYEQYF.

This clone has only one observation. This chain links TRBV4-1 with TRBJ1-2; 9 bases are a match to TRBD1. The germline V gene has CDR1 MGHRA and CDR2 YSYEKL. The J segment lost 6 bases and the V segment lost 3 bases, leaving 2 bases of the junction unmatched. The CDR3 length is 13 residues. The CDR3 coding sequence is TGCGCCAGCAGCCAGACAGGGGGGGATGGCTACACCTTC. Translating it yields CASSQTGGDGYTF.